This entry concerns a single T cell receptor (beta chain). This sample is part of a study of blood T cell repertoires in COVID-19. Looking at the study overall: Researchers got acute and convalescent COVID-19 samples from the United States, Italy and Spain. Sources were T cells, B-cell-depleted T cells, or PBMCs; the material itself was cDNA or gDNA.

V lost 6 bases to trimming and J lost 4 bases, with 18 bases between them. Germline V gene sequence: CDR1 SEHNR, CDR2 FQNEAQ (reference sequence). This CDR3 is built from 15 residues. In the original analysis: From reference gene primer amplification, estimates of nucleated cell counts were derived. Some clones are missing from TCRdb's copy, which holds only in-frame ones; the method was immunoSEQ multiplex PCR. V, J and clone size are those of that table, while D and trimming were read from the DNA. Among 95,000 to 110,000 clones listed, more than 80% were seen once. The receptor was derived from an older woman with acute or convalescent COVID-19. This rearrangement joins TRBV7-9 to TRBJ2-5, with D perhaps matching TRBD2 (5 bases). The sample was peripheral blood. In DNA, the CDR3 is TGTGCCAGCAGTCCGGCGGGCAGCCTAGGAGAGACCCAGTACTTC. Residues: CASSPAGSLGETQYF.